The source of this T cell receptor beta chain is a study of T cell clonotyping in hematopoietic cell transplantation. This clone was seen only once. Its antigen is undetermined. Profiled with immunoSEQ multiplex PCR; TCRdb holds only in-frame clones, not every one. The table shows about 10,000 clones, with roughly half occurring only once. General study findings and limits: No sorting was done, leaving CD4 and CD8 contributions mixed. Graft donor and pretransplant recipient Inverse Simpson Index values predicted broader posttransplant TCR diversity. Few recipient clonotypes overlapped donors; over 95% were de novo at given depth.

The CDR3 sequence is 11 residues long. Per the germline V gene, CDR1 is GTSNPN and CDR2 is SVGIG (reference sequence). The V end was cut by 2 bases, the J end by 7 bases, with 8 bases between. This receptor was obtained from a female patient in her fifties who had an allogeneic stem cell transplant from an unrelated donor, so the T cells may come from the graft donor. Some clones in this sample may be carry-over from other donors' samples. V is TRBV30 and J is TRBJ1-2; D gene uncertain. This specimen was peripheral blood mononuclear cells, taken 100 days after allogeneic stem cell transplant. The CDR3 DNA reads as TGTGCCTGGAGTTTCTCTACTGGCTACACCTTC. It is translated as CAWSFSTGYTF. Filled out from reference TRBV30 and TRBJ1-2, the complete variable domain reads SQTIHQWPATLVQPVGSPLSLECTVEGTSNPNLYWYRQAAGRGLQLLFYSVGIGQISSEVPQNLSASRPQDRQFILSSKKLLLSDSGFYLCAWSFSTGYTFGSGTRLTVV.